The subject of this entry is one T cell receptor (beta chain). The V segment lost 0 bases and the J segment 7 bases; nucleotides outside the gene matches: 3. The germline CDR1 and CDR2 sequences are MNHEY and SMNVEV (reference sequence). The length of the CDR3 is 14 residues. The data were taken from a study of blood T cell repertoires in COVID-19. Patients of the Seattle cohort, enrolled during active infection, were followed longitudinally. The repertoire was sequenced with immunoSEQ multiplex PCR; TCRdb's copy has only in-frame clones and lacks some. The data hold approximately 170,000 clones, with roughly 90% observed a single time.

This chain uses TRBV27 with TRBJ1-5, with 7 bases fitting TRBD1. Sequenced material: peripheral blood. The TCR originated in a woman aged 55-75 years with COVID-19, enrolled during active disease. CDR3 sequence reads: CASSLSTQGQPQHF. CDR3 nucleotides: TGTGCCAGCAGTTTATCGACACAGGGGCAGCCCCAGCATTTT.